This T cell receptor (beta chain) is from a study of blood T cell repertoires in COVID-19. In the authors' workflow: Amplification with reference gene primers provided the estimates of nucleated cell counts. TCRdb keeps only in-frame clones here, not all; method: immunoSEQ multiplex PCR. V, J and clone size are those of that table, while D and trimming were read from the DNA. Of 250,000 to 400,000 clones listed, under 95% are singletons. The CDR3 is 16 residues long. V shed 8 bases, J shed 4 bases, and the junction held 10 bases outside the gene matches. Germline CDR1 SNHLY, CDR2 FYNNEI. The sequencing sample was made of PBMCs or T cells enriched from blood (not recorded which). The sequence derives from a man aged 55 to 70 who had recovered from COVID-19. This rearrangement joins TRBV2 to TRBJ2-1, with 11 positions matching TRBD2. CDR3: CASGVIGLAGYNEQFF. The CDR3 nucleotides read TGTGCCAGCGGCGTAATCGGACTAGCGGGTTACAATGAGCAGTTCTTC.